These 27 T cell receptor beta chains share one sample of origin, sequenced in a study of cytomegalovirus exposure and HLA in healthy donors. Primers included in the PCR were 60 Vbeta and 13 Jbeta primers. The assay was immunoSEQ multiplex PCR, and TCRdb's table has in-frame clones only and misses some. Counted here are 130,000 or so clones, 77% occurring once; the ten biggest clones make up approximately 4.2%. The sample was PBMCs. These receptors all come from a male donor in good health and CMV-seropositive.

This chain uses TRBV15 with TRBJ2-1; 8 positions match TRBD1. The CDR3 length is 15 residues. The V gene end was trimmed by 5 bases and the J gene end by 7 bases; junction bases not matched to a gene: 10. Germline V gene data show CDR1 as LNHNV and CDR2 as YYDKDF (reference sequence). The CDR3 DNA reads as TGTGCCACCAGCCCCCCCCGGACAGGGACTAATGAGCAGTTCTTC. This encodes CATSPPRTGTNEQFF.

The table lists this clone with a count of one. This chain uses TRBV7-2 with TRBJ1-1, with 7 bases matching TRBD1. There are 14 residues in the CDR3. Germline trimming cut 1 base from V and 1 base from J; bases unmatched to any gene: 0. Germline CDR1 SGHTA, CDR2 FQGNSA. CDR3: CASSLGQGNTEAFF. The CDR3 DNA is TGTGCCAGCAGCTTAGGACAGGGGAACACTGAAGCTTTCTTT. Combining the CDR3 with reference TRBV7-2 and TRBJ1-1 gives the whole variable domain GAGVSQSPSNKVTEKGKDVELRCDPISGHTALYWYRQSLGQGLEFLIYFQGNSAPDKSGLPSDRFSAERTGGSVSTLTIQRTQQEDSAVYLCASSLGQGNTEAFFGQGTRLTVV.

The chain carries TRBV5-1 and TRBJ2-7; possibly TRBD2 for D (5 bases). In germline, CDR1 is SGHRS, CDR2 YFSETQ. This CDR3 comprises 13 residues. Trimming removed 2 bases from V and 2 bases from J, with 8 bases in between. The CDR3 DNA is TGCGCCAGCAGCTTCTCGGGGACCTACGAGCAGTACTTC. It translates to CASSFSGTYEQYF.

The chain links TRBV7-2 to TRBJ1-1, with a tentative D call TRBD1 (5 bases). The CDR3 is 16 amino acids. V was cut by 1 base and J by 3 bases, with 15 bases left in between. From germline, CDR1 is SGHTA and CDR2 FQGNSA. The CDR3 loop reads CASSLGAGGGYTEAFF. The CDR3 nucleotides read TGTGCCAGCAGCTTAGGGGCTGGGGGGGGGTACACTGAAGCTTTCTTT.

V is TRBV9 and J is TRBJ1-2; D ambiguous. Trimming removed 6 bases from V and 5 bases from J, with 11 bases in between. CDR1 and CDR2 from the germline V gene are SGDLS and YYNGEE. The CDR3 runs 12 residues. The CDR3 protein is CASTRSVYGYTF. The CDR3 DNA reads TGTGCCAGCACGAGGTCAGTTTATGGCTACACCTTC.

The J gene is TRBJ2-1, the V gene TRBV7-2; D is possibly TRBD1 (8 bases). Germline CDR1 SGHTA, CDR2 FQGNSA. Trimming removed 5 bases at V and 4 bases at J, with 18 bases between. The CDR3 length is 16 residues. The CDR3 loop is CASSVQGGGGYNEQFF. The CDR3 bases are TGTGCCAGCAGCGTACAGGGGGGGGGTGGTTACAATGAGCAGTTCTTC.

The chain employs TRBV29-1 and TRBJ2-7, with 9 bases identical to TRBD1. The CDR3 is made up of 13 amino acids. CDR1 is SQVTM and CDR2 is ANQGSEA in the germline V gene. V trimming: 1 base; J trimming: 3 bases; junction bases outside the gene matches: 1. The CDR3 region is CSVEVGQGYEQYF. The CDR3 region has the DNA TGCAGCGTTGAAGTGGGACAGGGCTACGAGCAGTACTTC.

This rearrangement joins TRBV13 to TRBJ2-1; 7 bases are a match to TRBD1. CDR1 and CDR2 (germline): PRHDT, FYEKMQ (reference sequence). J gave up 4 bases and V 3 bases, and 9 bases lay outside the gene matches. The CDR3 runs 16 residues. CDR3 DNA sequence: TGTGCCAGCAGCTTGAGACAGGGTACTACTTACAATGAGCAGTTCTTC. Translation: CASSLRQGTTYNEQFF.

The V gene is TRBV15, the J gene TRBJ1-6; no clear D gene. The CDR3 runs 15 residues. Germline values: CDR1 LNHNV, CDR2 YYDKDF (reference sequence). The ends were cut back, 7 bases at V and 5 bases at J, with 15 bases in the middle. CDR3 DNA sequence: TGTGCCACCACCCGCCTAGAAAAGAATAATTCACCCCTCCACTTT. It encodes CATTRLEKNNSPLHF.

The chain combines TRBV18 with TRBJ1-2; possible D gene TRBD1, 6 bases. Germline V CDR1 and CDR2: KGHSH, LQKENI. V dropped 5 bases and J dropped 1 base, with 23 bases sitting between them. The CDR3 length is 18 residues. The CDR3 protein is CASSSLGTPTLYNYGYTF. Written as DNA, the CDR3 is TGTGCCAGCTCATCACTCGGGACACCAACCCTCTATAACTATGGCTACACCTTC. Full variable domain (rest looked up from reference TRBV18 and TRBJ1-2): NAGVMQNPRHLVRRRGQEARLRCSPMKGHSHVYWYRQLPEEGLKFMVYLQKENIIDESGMPKERFSAEFPKEGPSILRIQQVVRGDSAAYFCASSSLGTPTLYNYGYTFGSGTRLTVV.

The J gene is TRBJ2-3, the V gene TRBV6-5, with 9 nucleotides matching TRBD1. Germline lookup yields CDR1 MNHEY and CDR2 SVGAGI. The CDR3 is 12 residues long. The J segment lost 8 bases and the V segment lost 10 bases, leaving 7 bases of the junction unmatched. This CDR3 reads CATGTGPGTQYF. For the CDR3, the DNA is TGTGCCACCGGGACAGGGCCGGGTACGCAGTATTTT.

This clone is a singleton in its sample. The genes are TRBV27 and TRBJ1-6; 9 nucleotides match TRBD1. V shed 5 bases and J 7 bases; nucleotides not matched to a gene: 3. This CDR3 is built from 14 residues. Germline V CDR1 and CDR2: MNHEY, SMNVEV (reference sequence). In DNA form, the CDR3 reads TGTGCCAGCAGTCGGACAGGGGTGAATTCACCCCTCCACTTT. Its translation: CASSRTGVNSPLHF.

The V gene is TRBV19, the J gene TRBJ2-1, with 9 bases lining up with TRBD2. After removal of 3 bases from V and 0 bases from J, the junction contained 9 bases not matched to a gene. CDR1 is LNHDA and CDR2 is SQIVND in the germline V gene (reference sequence). The CDR3 sequence is 18 residues long. This CDR3 is CASSIKPLLAGSYNEQFF. The CDR3 bases are TGTGCCAGTAGTATTAAGCCACTACTAGCGGGCTCCTACAATGAGCAGTTCTTC. The full variable domain, its missing parts supplied by reference TRBV19 and TRBJ2-1, is DGGITQSPKYLFRKEGQNVTLSCEQNLNHDAMYWYRQDPGQGLRLIYYSQIVNDFQKGDIAEGYSVSREKKESFPLTVTSAQKNPTAFYLCASSIKPLLAGSYNEQFFGPGTRLTVL.

This clone was seen just once. This rearrangement joins TRBV11-2 to TRBJ2-5, with 10 bases aligning to TRBD2. The V segment lost 2 bases and the J segment 0 bases; nucleotides outside the gene matches: 0. The CDR3 runs to 15 residues. Germline V gene lookup returns CDR1 SGHAT and CDR2 FQNNGV. CDR3 DNA sequence: TGTGCCAGCAGCTTAACTAGCGGGAACCAAGAGACCCAGTACTTC. This sequence encodes CASSLTSGNQETQYF.

Only a few counts were recorded for this clone. The J gene is TRBJ2-2, the V gene TRBV6-5; possible D gene TRBD2, 5 bases. The CDR3 consists of 15 residues. From germline, CDR1 is MNHEY and CDR2 SVGAGI. CDR3 protein: CAISSTGTNTGELFF. CDR3 coding DNA: TGTGCTATCAGCAGCACGGGAACGAACACCGGGGAGCTGTTTTTT.

The rearrangement uses TRBV7-9 and TRBJ2-7, with D hard to call. CDR1 and CDR2 from the germline V gene are SEHNR and FQNEAQ (reference sequence). This CDR3 comprises 13 residues. V lost 1 base and J 3 bases, leaving 7 bases between the germline ends. CDR3 amino acids: CASSLGNSYEQYF. The CDR3 DNA reads TGTGCCAGCAGCTTAGGAAACAGCTACGAGCAGTACTTC.

This chain joins TRBV7-9 and TRBJ1-6; TRBD1 matches at 10 bases. V trimming: 5 bases; J trimming: 8 bases; junction bases outside the gene matches: 0. CDR1 SEHNR and CDR2 FQNEAQ come from the germline V gene (reference sequence). The CDR3 loop spans 13 amino acids. For the CDR3, the DNA is TGTGCCAGCAGCGGGACAGGGGATTCACCCCTCCACTTT. Protein sequence: CASSGTGDSPLHF.

This chain links TRBV29-1 with TRBJ1-1; the D is unclear. The CDR3 totals 13 residues. Deletions cut 6 bases from V and 2 bases from J, with 13 bases between. Germline V CDR1 and CDR2: SQVTM, ANQGSEA. The CDR3 DNA reads as TGCAGCGTCGAACGTAAACTAAACACTGAAGCTTTCTTT. As protein: CSVERKLNTEAFF.

This clone was detected once. For the CDR3, the DNA is TGTGCCAGCAGGTCGACAGGACGGGCTGAAGCTTTCTTT. Translated: CASRSTGRAEAFF. This chain joins TRBV6-1 and TRBJ1-1; weak D call: TRBD1 (6 bases). The CDR3 is made up of 13 amino acids. CDR1 and CDR2 from the germline V gene are MNHNS and SASEGT. With 6 bases removed from V and 6 bases from J, the gap between germline ends came to 14 bases.

The rearrangement links TRBV6-6 to TRBJ2-3, with D possibly matching TRBD2 (7 bases). The CDR3 is 15 residues long. Germline V CDR1 and CDR2: MNHNY, SVGAGI (reference sequence). V was cut by 7 bases and J by 3 bases, with 17 bases left in between. CDR3 nucleotides: TGTGCCAGCAAAAGGGAGGCGGGGGCAACAGATACGCAGTATTTT. It specifies CASKREAGATDTQYF.

This clone was counted a single time. This chain joins TRBV10-3 and TRBJ2-7; perhaps TRBD1 as D (5 bases). The CDR3 consists of 15 residues. CDR1 is ENHRY, CDR2 SYGVKD, per germline. Trimming removed 8 bases at V and 2 bases at J, with 19 bases between. The CDR3 reads CAISYRNQGAYEQYF. The CDR3 DNA reads as TGTGCCATCTCCTATCGGAACCAGGGCGCCTACGAGCAGTACTTC.

This sequence joins TRBV10-3 and TRBJ2-3; 9 bases align to TRBD1. Germline-derived CDR1 and CDR2 are ENHRY and SYGVKD. The V and J ends lost 3 bases and 3 bases, in that order; junction bases with no gene match: 1. The CDR3 runs to 14 residues. CDR3 sequence (DNA): TGTGCCATCAGTGAAGGGACAGGGACAGATACGCAGTATTTT. This codes for CAISEGTGTDTQYF.

This clone was counted between two and nine times. The rearrangement uses TRBV18 and TRBJ2-3; the match to TRBD2 covers 10 bases. The trim removed 6 bases at V and 0 bases at J, leaving 6 bases unmatched. In germline, CDR1 is KGHSH, CDR2 LQKENI. CDR3 length: 16 residues. The CDR3, as DNA: TGTGCCAGCTCTCGAATAGCGGGAGGTAGCACAGATACGCAGTATTTT. Encoded protein: CASSRIAGGSTDTQYF.

As DNA, the CDR3 is TGTGCCAGCAGCTTGGGAGTGGTTGGCTACACCTTC. As protein: CASSLGVVGYTF. The gene calls are TRBV5-5 and TRBJ1-2, with unresolved D. Germline loops: CDR1 SGHKS, CDR2 YYEKEE (reference sequence). V lost 0 bases and J lost 7, with 7 bases in between. The CDR3 spans 12 residues.

The chain uses TRBV13 and TRBJ1-1, with D unclear. Trimming cost V 6 bases and J 1 base, with 6 bases left between them. Germline loops: CDR1 PRHDT, CDR2 FYEKMQ (reference sequence). The CDR3 covers 12 residues. DNA of the CDR3: TGTGCCAGCAGTGGAGAGAACACTGAAGCTTTCTTT. Translated, it gives CASSGENTEAFF.

The chain uses TRBV11-2 and TRBJ2-1, with 9 bases lining up with TRBD2. The CDR3 length is 16 residues. Trimming cost V 4 bases and J 5 bases; bases outside gene matches: 9. The germline V gene has CDR1 SGHAT and CDR2 FQNNGV. The CDR3 loop reads CASSSHPSGENNEQFF. The CDR3 DNA follows: TGTGCCAGCAGCTCCCACCCTAGCGGGGAAAACAATGAGCAGTTCTTC.

The chain recombines TRBV11-3 with TRBJ2-1; 8 bases are a match to TRBD2. The CDR3 runs 14 residues. CDR1 is SGHNT and CDR2 is YENEEA in the germline V gene. The ends lost 5 bases at V and 8 bases at J; junction bases unmatched: 8. The CDR3: CASSAGGARDEQFF. DNA for the CDR3: TGTGCCAGCAGCGCGGGGGGAGCCCGGGATGAGCAGTTCTTC.